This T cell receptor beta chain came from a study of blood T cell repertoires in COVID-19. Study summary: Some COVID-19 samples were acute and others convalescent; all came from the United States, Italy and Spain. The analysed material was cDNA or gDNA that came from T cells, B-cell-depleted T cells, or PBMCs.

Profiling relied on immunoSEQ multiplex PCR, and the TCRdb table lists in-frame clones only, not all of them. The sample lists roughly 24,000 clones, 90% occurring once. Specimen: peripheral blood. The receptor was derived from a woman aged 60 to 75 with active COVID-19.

The CDR3 nucleotides are TGTGCCAGCAGCGTAGATACTAGCGGGGGTAGCACAGATACGCAGTATTTT. Encoded protein: CASSVDTSGGSTDTQYF. The genes are TRBV9 and TRBJ2-3; 11 bases agree with TRBD2. V lost 0 bases and J lost 0; bases outside the gene matches: 3. This CDR3 comprises 17 residues. Germline V gene lookup returns CDR1 SGDLS and CDR2 YYNGEE.